This T cell receptor (beta chain) was found in a study of blood T cell repertoires in COVID-19. Study-wide background: There were acute and convalescent COVID-19 samples, and they came from the United States, Italy and Spain.

Assay used: immunoSEQ multiplex PCR; TCRdb lists only in-frame clones, some missing. This table holds 180,000 or so clones, 88% found once. CDR3 length: 15 residues. The chain joins TRBV21-1 to TRBJ1-2. TRBV21-1 is deemed a pseudogene. The source of this sequence is a woman younger than 45 with acute or convalescent COVID-19. The material sequenced was peripheral blood. CDR3 amino acids: CASSVPSGVNYGYTF. CDR3 DNA sequence: TGTGCCAGCAGCGTCCCCTCGGGGGTTAACTATGGCTACACCTTC.